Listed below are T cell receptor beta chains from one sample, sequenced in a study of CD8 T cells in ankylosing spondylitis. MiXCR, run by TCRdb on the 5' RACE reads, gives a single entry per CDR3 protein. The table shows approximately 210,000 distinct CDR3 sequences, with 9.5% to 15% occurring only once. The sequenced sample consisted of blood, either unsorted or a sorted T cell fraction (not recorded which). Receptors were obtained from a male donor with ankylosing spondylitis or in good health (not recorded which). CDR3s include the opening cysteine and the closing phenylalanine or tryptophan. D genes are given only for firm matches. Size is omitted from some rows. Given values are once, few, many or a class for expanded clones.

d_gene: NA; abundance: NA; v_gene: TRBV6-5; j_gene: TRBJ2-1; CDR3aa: CASSFTAGTATYNEQFF; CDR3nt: TGTGCCAGCAGTTTCACCGCCGGGACCGCCACCTACAATGAGCAGTTCTTC
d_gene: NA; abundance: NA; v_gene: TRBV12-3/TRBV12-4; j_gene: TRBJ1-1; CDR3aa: CASSLLEAFF; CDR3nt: TGTGCCAGCAGTTTACTTGAAGCTTTCTTT
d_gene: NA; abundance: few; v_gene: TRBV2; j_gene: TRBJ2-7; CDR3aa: CASSSGDGTLYEQYF; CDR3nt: TGTGCCAGCAGTAGTGGGGACGGAACACTTTACGAGCAGTACTTC
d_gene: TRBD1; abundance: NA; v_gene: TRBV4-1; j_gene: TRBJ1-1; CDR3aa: CASRQGRQGQEESTEAFF; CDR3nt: TGCGCCAGCAGGCAAGGCAGACAGGGTCAAGAGGAGAGCACTGAAGCTTTCTTT
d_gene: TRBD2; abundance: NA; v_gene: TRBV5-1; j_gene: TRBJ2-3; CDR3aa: CASSLAGLALSTDTQYF; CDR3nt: TGCGCCAGCAGCTTGGCGGGACTAGCGCTCAGCACAGATACGCAGTATTTT
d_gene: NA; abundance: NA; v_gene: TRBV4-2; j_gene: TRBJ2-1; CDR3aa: CASSQAAGANEQFF; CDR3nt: TGTGCCAGCAGCCAAGCCGCAGGGGCCAATGAGCAGTTCTTC
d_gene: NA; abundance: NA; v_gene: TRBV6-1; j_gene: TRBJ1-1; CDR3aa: CASGWGTLGTEAFF; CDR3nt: TGTGCCAGCGGATGGGGCACCCTTGGCACTGAAGCTTTCTTT
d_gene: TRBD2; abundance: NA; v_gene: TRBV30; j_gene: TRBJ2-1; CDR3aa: CASRDSRLAGAPEGRINEQFF; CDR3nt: TGTGCCTCCCGGGACAGCCGACTAGCGGGAGCACCGGAGGGCCGGATCAATGAGCAGTTCTTC
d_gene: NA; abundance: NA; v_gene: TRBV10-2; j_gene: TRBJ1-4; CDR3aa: CASSRTENEKLFF; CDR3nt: TGCGCCAGCAGTCGAACAGAGAATGAAAAACTGTTTTTT
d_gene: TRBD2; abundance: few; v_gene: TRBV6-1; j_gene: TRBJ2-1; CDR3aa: CASSAPGGTYNEQFF; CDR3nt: TGTGCCAGCAGTGCCCCGGGAGGGACCTACAATGAGCAGTTCTTC
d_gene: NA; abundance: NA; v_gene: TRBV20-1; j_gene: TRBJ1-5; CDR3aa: CSARDGVRGNVNQPQHF; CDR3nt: TGCAGTGCTAGAGATGGGGTCAGGGGAAACGTCAATCAGCCCCAGCATTTT
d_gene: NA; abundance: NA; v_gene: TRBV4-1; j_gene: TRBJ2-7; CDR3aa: CASSQAGPGPSSYEQYF; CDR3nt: TGCGCCAGCAGTCAAGCGGGTCCTGGCCCGAGCTCCTACGAGCAGTACTTC
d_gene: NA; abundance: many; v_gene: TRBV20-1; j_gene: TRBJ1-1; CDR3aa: CSALQAHTEAFF; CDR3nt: TGCAGTGCTTTACAGGCGCACACTGAAGCTTTCTTT
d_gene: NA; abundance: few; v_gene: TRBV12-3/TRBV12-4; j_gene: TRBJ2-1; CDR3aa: CASSFEGHEQFF; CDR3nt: TGTGCCAGCAGTTTCGAGGGGCATGAGCAGTTCTTC
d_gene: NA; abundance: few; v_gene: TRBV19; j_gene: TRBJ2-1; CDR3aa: CASSIGRRVRPLYNEQFF; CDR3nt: TGTGCCAGTAGTATAGGCCGGAGGGTCAGGCCGCTGTACAATGAGCAGTTCTTC
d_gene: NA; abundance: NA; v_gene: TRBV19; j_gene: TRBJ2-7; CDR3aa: CASSSPRGVTYEQYF; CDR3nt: TGTGCCAGTAGCTCCCCCAGAGGAGTCACCTACGAGCAGTACTTC
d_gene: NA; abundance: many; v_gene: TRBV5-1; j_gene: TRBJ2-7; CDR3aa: CASSLGDGPYEQYF; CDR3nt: TGCGCCAGCAGCTTGGGGGACGGTCCCTACGAGCAGTACTTC
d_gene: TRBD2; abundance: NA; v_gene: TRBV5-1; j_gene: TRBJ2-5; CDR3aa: CASSSPGLAGIPPQTQYF; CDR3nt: TGCGCCAGCAGCTCTCCGGGACTAGCGGGGATACCCCCCCAGACCCAGTACTTC
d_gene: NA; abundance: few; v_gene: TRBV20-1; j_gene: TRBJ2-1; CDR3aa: CSAPRADGRSNEQFF; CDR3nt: TGCAGTGCCCCACGTGCGGACGGAAGGTCCAATGAGCAGTTCTTC
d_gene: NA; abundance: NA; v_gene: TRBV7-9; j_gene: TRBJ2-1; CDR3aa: CASSLELGTWNEQFF; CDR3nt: TGTGCCAGCAGCTTAGAACTAGGGACCTGGAATGAGCAGTTCTTC
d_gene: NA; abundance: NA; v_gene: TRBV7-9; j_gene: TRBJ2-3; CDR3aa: CASIQEGRNTQYF; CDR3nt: TGTGCCAGCATCCAGGAAGGGAGGAATACGCAGTATTTT
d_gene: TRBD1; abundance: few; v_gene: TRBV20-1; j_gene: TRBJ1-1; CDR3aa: CSASGGNTEAFF; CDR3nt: TGCAGTGCTTCAGGGGGGAACACTGAAGCTTTCTTT
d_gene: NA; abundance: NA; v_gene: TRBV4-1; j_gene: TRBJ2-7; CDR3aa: CASSHYGEGRPYEQYF; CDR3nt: TGCGCCAGCAGCCATTATGGGGAAGGGCGGCCCTACGAGCAGTACTTC
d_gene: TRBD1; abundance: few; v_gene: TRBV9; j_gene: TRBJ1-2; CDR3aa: CASSPRTGFIYGYTF; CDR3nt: TGTGCCAGCAGCCCACGGACAGGCTTTATCTATGGCTACACCTTC
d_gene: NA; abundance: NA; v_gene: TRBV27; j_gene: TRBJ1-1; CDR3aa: CASNLGRAMNTEAFF; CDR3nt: TGTGCCAGCAACCTTGGAAGGGCCATGAACACTGAAGCTTTCTTT
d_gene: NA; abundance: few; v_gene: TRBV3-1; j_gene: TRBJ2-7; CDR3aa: CASSLYRDRSYEQYF; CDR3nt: TGTGCCAGCAGCTTATACAGGGACCGCTCCTACGAGCAGTACTTC
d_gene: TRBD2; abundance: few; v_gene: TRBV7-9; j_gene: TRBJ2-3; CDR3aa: CASSGTSGSGTQYF; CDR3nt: TGTGCCAGCAGCGGGACTAGCGGGAGTGGCACGCAGTATTTT
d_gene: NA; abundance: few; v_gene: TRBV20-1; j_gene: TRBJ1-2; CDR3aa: CSARTPEADYGYTF; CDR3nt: TGCAGTGCTAGAACCCCAGAGGCGGACTATGGCTACACCTTC
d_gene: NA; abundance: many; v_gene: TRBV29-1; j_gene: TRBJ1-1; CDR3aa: CSVEDRYAGNTEAFF; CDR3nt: TGCAGCGTTGAAGATAGATACGCAGGGAACACTGAAGCTTTCTTT
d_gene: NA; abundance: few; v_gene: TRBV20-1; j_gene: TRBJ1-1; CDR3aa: CSARAVGDTEAFF; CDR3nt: TGCAGTGCTAGGGCAGTAGGTGACACTGAAGCTTTCTTT
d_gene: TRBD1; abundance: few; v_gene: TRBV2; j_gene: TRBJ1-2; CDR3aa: CARTGEGYTF; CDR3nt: TGTGCCAGGACAGGGGAAGGCTACACCTTC
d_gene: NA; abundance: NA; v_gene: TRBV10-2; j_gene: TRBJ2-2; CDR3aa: CASGGGELFF; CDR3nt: TGCGCCAGCGGAGGGGGGGAGCTGTTTTTT
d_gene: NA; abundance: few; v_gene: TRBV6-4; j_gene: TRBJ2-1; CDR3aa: CASSLSGDPGNEQFF; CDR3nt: TGTGCCAGCAGTCTTTCGGGGGACCCTGGGAATGAGCAGTTCTTC
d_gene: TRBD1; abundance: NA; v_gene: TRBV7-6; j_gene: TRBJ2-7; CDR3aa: CASTKDSGGEQYF; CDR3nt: TGTGCCAGCACGAAGGACTCAGGGGGCGAGCAGTACTTC
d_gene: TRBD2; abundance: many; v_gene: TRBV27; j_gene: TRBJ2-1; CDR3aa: CASRTGGNEQFF; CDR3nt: TGTGCCAGCCGAACGGGGGGGAATGAGCAGTTCTTC
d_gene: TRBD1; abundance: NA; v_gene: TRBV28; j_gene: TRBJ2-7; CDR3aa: CASSTLDRRPRSYEQYF; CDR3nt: TGTGCCAGCAGTACATTGGACAGGCGGCCCCGGAGCTACGAGCAGTACTTC
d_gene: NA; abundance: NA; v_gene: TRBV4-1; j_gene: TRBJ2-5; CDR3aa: CASSQAVKTSQETQYF; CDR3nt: TGCGCCAGCAGCCAAGCCGTTAAGACTAGCCAAGAGACCCAGTACTTC
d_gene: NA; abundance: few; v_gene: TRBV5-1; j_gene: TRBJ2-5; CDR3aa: CASSLGQWGSQETQYF; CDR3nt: TGCGCCAGCAGCTTGGGACAGTGGGGGAGTCAAGAGACCCAGTACTTC
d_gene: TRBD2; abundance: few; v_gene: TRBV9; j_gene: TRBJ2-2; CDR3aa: CASSAASGGTGELFF; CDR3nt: TGTGCCAGCAGCGCCGCTAGCGGGGGGACCGGGGAGCTGTTTTTT
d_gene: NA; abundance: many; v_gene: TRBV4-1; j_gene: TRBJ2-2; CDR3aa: CASSQVASGTGELFF; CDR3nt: TGCGCCAGCAGCCAAGTGGCGAGCGGCACCGGGGAGCTGTTTTTT
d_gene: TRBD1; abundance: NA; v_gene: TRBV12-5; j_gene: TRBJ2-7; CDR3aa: CASGPEIGTGAEQYF; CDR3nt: TGTGCTAGTGGTCCCGAAATCGGGACAGGCGCCGAGCAGTACTTC
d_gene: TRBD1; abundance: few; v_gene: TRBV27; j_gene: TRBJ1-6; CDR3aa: CASSTGGISPLHF; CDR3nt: TGTGCCAGTTCGACAGGGGGCATCTCACCCCTCCACTTT
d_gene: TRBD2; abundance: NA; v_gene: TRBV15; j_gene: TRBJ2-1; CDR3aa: CATSRGREGRNEQFF; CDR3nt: TGTGCCACCAGCAGAGGGCGGGAGGGCCGCAATGAGCAGTTCTTC
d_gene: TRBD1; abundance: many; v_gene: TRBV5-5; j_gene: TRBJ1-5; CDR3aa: CASSFFLGTGGIQPQHF; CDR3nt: TGTGCCAGCAGCTTTTTCCTCGGGACAGGGGGCATCCAGCCCCAGCATTTT
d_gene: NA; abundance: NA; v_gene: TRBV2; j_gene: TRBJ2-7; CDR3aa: CASSENGYEQYF; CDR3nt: TGTGCCAGCAGTGAGAACGGCTACGAGCAGTACTTC
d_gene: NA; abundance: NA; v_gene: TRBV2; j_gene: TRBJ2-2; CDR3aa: CASSTQGNTGELFF; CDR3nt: TGTGCCAGCAGTACACAGGGGAACACCGGGGAGCTGTTTTTT
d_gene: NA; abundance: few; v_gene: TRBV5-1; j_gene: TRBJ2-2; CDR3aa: CARDTTGLNTGELFF; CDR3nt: TGCGCCAGGGACACGACAGGTTTGAACACCGGGGAGCTGTTTTTT
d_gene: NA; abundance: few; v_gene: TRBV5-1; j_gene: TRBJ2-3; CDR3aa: CASSWFVGESTDTQYF; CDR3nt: TGCGCCAGCAGCTGGTTCGTCGGGGAGAGCACAGATACGCAGTATTTT
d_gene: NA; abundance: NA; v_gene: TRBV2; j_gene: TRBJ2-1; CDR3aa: CASSAATFEQFF; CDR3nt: TGTGCCAGCAGTGCTGCGACTTTCGAGCAGTTCTTC
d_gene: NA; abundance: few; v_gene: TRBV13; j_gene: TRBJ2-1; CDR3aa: CASSHRRGGYYNEQFF; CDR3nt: TGTGCCAGCAGCCACCGAAGGGGAGGCTACTACAATGAGCAGTTCTTC
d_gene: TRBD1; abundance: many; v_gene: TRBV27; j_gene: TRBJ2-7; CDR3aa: CASSSGQGETYEQYF; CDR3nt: TGTGCCAGCAGTTCCGGACAGGGTGAAACCTACGAGCAGTACTTC
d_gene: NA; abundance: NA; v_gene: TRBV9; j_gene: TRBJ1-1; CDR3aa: CASSVDGVKTEAFF; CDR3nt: TGTGCCAGCAGCGTAGACGGGGTGAAAACTGAAGCTTTCTTT
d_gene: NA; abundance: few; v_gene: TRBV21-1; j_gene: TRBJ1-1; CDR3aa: CASSKGGAAPKTGGNTEAFF; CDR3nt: TGTGCCAGCAGCAAGGGAGGTGCAGCCCCGAAGACAGGGGGGAACACTGAAGCTTTCTTT
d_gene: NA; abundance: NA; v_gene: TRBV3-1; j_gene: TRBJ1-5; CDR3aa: CASSQDTGNQPQHF; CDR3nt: TGTGCCAGCAGCCAAGATACGGGCAATCAGCCCCAGCATTTT
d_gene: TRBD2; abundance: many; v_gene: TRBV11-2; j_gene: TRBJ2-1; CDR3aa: CASSLFILAASSYNEQFF; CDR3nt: TGTGCCAGCAGCTTATTTATTCTAGCGGCTAGCTCCTACAATGAGCAGTTCTTC
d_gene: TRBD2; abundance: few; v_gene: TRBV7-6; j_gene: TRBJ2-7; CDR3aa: CASSVAGEFEEQYF; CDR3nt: TGTGCCAGCAGCGTAGCGGGAGAGTTTGAGGAGCAGTACTTC
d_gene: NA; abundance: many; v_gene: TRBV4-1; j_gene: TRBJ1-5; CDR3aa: CASSPGVYNQPQHF; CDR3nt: TGCGCCAGCAGCCCTGGGGTGTACAATCAGCCCCAGCATTTT
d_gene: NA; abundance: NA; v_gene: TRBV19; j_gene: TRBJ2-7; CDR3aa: CASSMGRNYEQYF; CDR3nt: TGTGCCAGTAGTATGGGCAGAAACTACGAGCAGTACTTC
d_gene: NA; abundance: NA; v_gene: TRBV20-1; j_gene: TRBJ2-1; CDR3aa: CSARVFGLSSYNEQFF; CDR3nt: TGCAGTGCTAGGGTCTTTGGGCTGAGCTCCTACAATGAGCAGTTCTTC
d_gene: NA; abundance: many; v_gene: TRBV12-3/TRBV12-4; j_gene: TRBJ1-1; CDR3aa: CASSFPNTEAFF; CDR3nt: TGTGCCAGCAGTTTTCCGAACACTGAAGCTTTCTTT